Shown below are 29 T cell receptor beta chains from a single sample sequenced in a study of T cells after yellow fever vaccination. In TCRdb, the 5' RACE reads were re-called with MiXCR into one record per CDR3 protein. Among around 100,000 distinct CDR3 sequences listed, 7% to 8.5% were seen once. Sequenced here: CD8+ T cells sorted from PBMCs, sampled 45 days after the yellow fever booster vaccination. These receptor sequences come from a man aged 25-45 years who received the YFV17D yellow fever vaccine.

On this clonotype itself: This may be a read error: a much more frequent sequence differs by one nucleotide. The V and J genes are TRBV6-5 and TRBJ2-2, with 8 bases aligning to TRBD2. Germline V gene data show CDR1 as MNHEY and CDR2 as SVGAGI. The CDR3 is 16 amino acids. Germline trimming cut 0 bases from V and 6 bases from J; bases unmatched to any gene: 6. Written as DNA, the CDR3 is TGTGCCAGCAGTTACTCGGGACTAGGCAATTCCGGGGAGCTGTTTTTT. It yields the protein CASSYSGLGNSGELFF.

This clonotype has ten or more counts. This rearrangement joins TRBV27 to TRBJ2-7; D is uncertain. The CDR3 runs 14 residues. Germline values: CDR1 MNHEY, CDR2 SMNVEV (reference sequence). V lost 3 bases to trimming and J lost 0 bases, with 9 bases between them. CDR3 amino acids: CASSFEASSYEQYF. The CDR3 DNA reads TGTGCCAGCAGTTTTGAGGCAAGCTCCTACGAGCAGTACTTC.

There are a few counts of this clonotype. The chain employs TRBV19 and TRBJ2-1; 8 positions match TRBD2. Trimming cost V 1 base and J 7 bases; bases outside gene matches: 9. Germline values: CDR1 LNHDA, CDR2 SQIVND (reference sequence). The CDR3 contains 16 residues. CDR3: CASSIVSGSRGNEQFF. The CDR3 DNA is TGTGCCAGTAGTATAGTAAGCGGGAGTAGGGGTAATGAGCAGTTCTTC. The complete variable domain, with remaining parts taken from reference TRBV19 and TRBJ2-1, reads DGGITQSPKYLFRKEGQNVTLSCEQNLNHDAMYWYRQDPGQGLRLIYYSQIVNDFQKGDIAEGYSVSREKKESFPLTVTSAQKNPTAFYLCASSIVSGSRGNEQFFGPGTRLTVL.

The table lists this clonotype with many counts. The gene calls are TRBV6-1 and TRBJ2-3, with 7 bases identical to TRBD2. V shed 1 base and J 4 bases; nucleotides not matched to a gene: 5. The CDR3 spans 15 residues. Germline V gives CDR1 MNHNS, CDR2 SASEGT. The CDR3 nucleotides read TGTGCCAGCAGTGAAGGTCTGGGAGGGGCAGATACGCAGTATTTT. Its translation is CASSEGLGGADTQYF.

The rearrangement joins TRBV6-5 to TRBJ2-4, with D possibly called TRBD1 or TRBD2 (7 bases each). The V and J ends lost 4 bases and 5 bases respectively, with 27 bases between them. CDR3 length: 19 residues. Germline V gene sequence: CDR1 MNHEY, CDR2 SVGAGI. DNA for the CDR3: TGTGCCAGCAGTTCCCAATTACTCCGACAGGGAGGGGGCGAAAACATTCAGTACTTC. It yields the protein CASSSQLLRQGGGENIQYF.

The rearrangement uses TRBV7-2 and TRBJ2-7; a possible D gene is TRBD2 (6 bases). The CDR3 length is 16 residues. Germline V gives CDR1 SGHTA, CDR2 FQGNSA. V gave up 4 bases and J gave up 5 bases, with 21 bases separating them. CDR3 region: CASSSAAVRLAHEQYF. Written as DNA, the CDR3 is TGTGCCAGCAGCTCCGCCGCCGTGCGGCTAGCGCACGAGCAGTACTTC.

This clonotype was seen a handful of times. V usage is TRBV7-2 and J usage is TRBJ2-3, with D unclear. Trimming stripped 1 base from V and 3 bases from J, with 8 bases between. There are 14 residues in the CDR3. Germline values: CDR1 SGHTA, CDR2 FQGNSA. This CDR3 reads CASSLGVWTDTQYF. DNA of the CDR3: TGTGCCAGCAGCTTAGGTGTGTGGACAGATACGCAGTATTTT.

This clonotype was seen repeatedly, ten times or more. The chain is built from TRBV29-1 and TRBJ2-2, with D unresolved. This CDR3 has 15 residues. Germline V gives CDR1 SQVTM, CDR2 ANQGSEA. With 4 bases removed from V and 3 bases from J, the gap between germline ends came to 15 bases. The CDR3 is CSVVLVGRYTGELFF. The CDR3 DNA follows: TGCAGCGTTGTCCTAGTCGGACGTTACACCGGGGAGCTGTTTTTT.

This clonotype was counted many times. The chain has TRBV20-1 and TRBJ2-3, with 15 nucleotides matching TRBD2. V was clipped by 5 bases and J by 3 bases; unmatched bases: 6. The CDR3 is 16 amino acids. In germline, CDR1 is DFQATT, CDR2 SNEGSKA (reference sequence). The CDR3 DNA reads TGCAGTGCTCCCGGGACTAGCGGGAGGTGGACAGATACGCAGTATTTT. Encoded protein: CSAPGTSGRWTDTQYF.

This clonotype has a count of ten or more. For the CDR3, the DNA is TGTGCCAGCAGCGTAGATACTTTACAGTTAGAGCAGTTCTTC. Encoded protein: CASSVDTLQLEQFF. The chain carries TRBV9 and TRBJ2-1; D unclear. CDR3 size: 14 residues. CDR1 is SGDLS, CDR2 YYNGEE, per germline. Between the trimmed V and J ends, which lost 0 bases and 10 bases, there was a span of 14 bases.

The rearrangement joins TRBV25-1 to TRBJ2-7; D may match TRBD1 or TRBD2 (6 bases each). V lost 6 bases to trimming and J lost 7 bases, with 16 bases between them. The CDR3 has 13 amino acids. Germline loops: CDR1 MGHDK, CDR2 SYGVNS. CDR3 protein: CASSPGGGWEQYF. The CDR3 bases are TGTGCCAGCAGCCCCGGAGGGGGGTGGGAGCAGTACTTC.

This clonotype was seen repeatedly, ten times or more. This chain uses TRBV12-5 with TRBJ2-1, with 13 nucleotides matching TRBD2. The J segment lost 6 bases and the V segment lost 1 base, leaving 12 bases of the junction unmatched. The length of the CDR3 is 19 residues. Germline lookup yields CDR1 LGHNT and CDR2 FRNRAP. The CDR3 loop is CASGLDILAGGPRANEQFF. The DNA of the CDR3 is TGTGCTAGTGGTTTGGATATACTAGCGGGAGGGCCTAGGGCCAATGAGCAGTTCTTC.

This clonotype has more than one count but fewer than ten. Being one base from a much bigger clone, this may be a read error. The rearrangement joins TRBV5-1 to TRBJ2-3, with TRBD1 identical over 8 bases. The junction had 2 bases not matched to a gene; V was cut back by 4 bases and J by 1 base. The CDR3 consists of 14 residues. CDR1 and CDR2 (germline): SGHRS, YFSETQ. The CDR3 is CASSVGQGTDTQYF. The CDR3 coding sequence is TGCGCCAGCAGCGTGGGACAGGGCACAGATACGCAGTATTTT.

This clonotype came up many times. This sequence joins TRBV10-1 and TRBJ2-2; possibly TRBD2 for D (5 bases). V was clipped by 5 bases and J by 1 base, with 17 bases between them. This CDR3 has 17 residues. CDR1 is WNHNN, CDR2 SYGVQD, per germline (reference sequence). CDR3 protein: CASSPYRLARNTGELFF. The CDR3 DNA reads as TGCGCCAGCAGTCCCTATAGGCTAGCACGGAACACCGGGGAGCTGTTTTTT.

The rearrangement joins TRBV7-8 to TRBJ2-7, with D perhaps TRBD1 (6 bases). V shed 6 bases and J shed 6 bases, with 15 bases lying between them. Germline CDR1 SGHVS, CDR2 FQNEAQ. The CDR3 has 13 amino acids. CDR3 in DNA: TGTGCCAGCAGGATACAGGGCTCCGGCGAGCAGTACTTC. Its protein product is CASRIQGSGEQYF.

This clonotype occurred many times. J is TRBJ2-2 and V is TRBV29-1; D gene unclear. Trimming took 7 bases from V and 8 from J, leaving 17 bases between them. Germline V lookup: CDR1 SQVTM, CDR2 ANQGSEA. The CDR3 runs 13 residues. The CDR3 region is CSAAGLLGGELFF. The CDR3 nucleotides are TGCAGCGCCGCCGGGCTCCTGGGTGGGGAGCTGTTTTTT.

The sample holds many counts of this clonotype. The genes are TRBV15 and TRBJ2-2; the match to TRBD2 covers 8 bases. The trim removed 3 bases at V and 7 bases at J, leaving 4 bases unmatched. In germline, CDR1 is LNHNV, CDR2 YYDKDF (reference sequence). CDR3 length: 14 amino acids. This chain's CDR3 is CATSSGRAGGELFF. The DNA of the CDR3 is TGTGCCACCAGCAGCGGGAGGGCCGGCGGGGAGCTGTTTTTT.

The sample holds many counts of this clonotype. The rearrangement joins TRBV9 to TRBJ2-1; the match to TRBD1 covers 11 bases. Trimming at V came to 4 bases and at J to 1 base, leaving 7 bases not matched to a gene. Germline CDR1 reads SGDLS; CDR2 reads YYNGEE. This CDR3 region has 17 residues. Written as DNA, the CDR3 is TGTGCCAGCAGCACCCCAGGGACAGGGGGTTCCTACAATGAGCAGTTCTTC. The encoded protein is CASSTPGTGGSYNEQFF.

This chain links TRBV6-1 with TRBJ2-6; no definite D call. Trimming removed 7 bases at V and 0 bases at J, with 10 bases between. Germline assignment: CDR1 MNHNS and CDR2 SASEGT. The CDR3 length is 15 residues. The CDR3 sequence is CASTTIPSGANVLTF. The CDR3 DNA is TGTGCCAGCACCACGATCCCCTCTGGGGCCAACGTCCTGACTTTC.

Ten or more counts support this clonotype. The chain carries TRBV6-2 or TRBV6-3 and TRBJ2-1; unclear D gene. V was pared by 7 bases and J by 8 bases, with 6 bases between. The CDR3 extends over 10 amino acids. CDR1 is MNHEY and CDR2 is SVGEGT in the germline V gene. CDR3 nucleotide sequence: TGTGCCAGCAAGGGTGATGAGCAGTTCTTC. Protein product: CASKGDEQFF.

This clonotype appeared many times. V is TRBV28 and J is TRBJ2-7; tentatively, D is TRBD1 or TRBD2 (5 bases each). Between the trimmed V and J ends, which lost 3 bases and 2 bases, there was a span of 8 bases. The V gene's germline CDR1 is MDHEN and CDR2 SYDVKM. The CDR3 spans 13 residues. The CDR3: CASSLGRAYEQYF. The CDR3 nucleotides read TGTGCCAGCAGTTTGGGACGGGCCTACGAGCAGTACTTC.

This clonotype was counted at least ten times. The chain carries TRBV20-1 and TRBJ2-3, with TRBD2 matching over 13 bases. CDR3 size: 18 residues. The ends lost 6 bases at V and 4 bases at J; junction bases unmatched: 16. The germline V gene has CDR1 DFQATT and CDR2 SNEGSKA (reference sequence). CDR3 residues: CSATTGTSGTKPPDTQYF. CDR3 bases: TGCAGTGCCACAACCGGGACTAGCGGGACAAAACCCCCAGATACGCAGTATTTT.

This clonotype has a count of ten or more. V gene TRBV28 combines with J gene TRBJ2-2; D is undetermined. The CDR3 loop spans 15 amino acids. Germline assignment: CDR1 MDHEN and CDR2 SYDVKM. Trimming pared 3 bases from V and 0 bases from J, leaving 8 bases between. The CDR3: CASSFSPANTGELFF. The CDR3 nucleotides read TGTGCCAGCAGTTTCTCTCCCGCGAACACCGGGGAGCTGTTTTTT.

This clonotype was observed at least ten times. This chain joins TRBV4-2 and TRBJ2-7, with 8 positions matching TRBD1. The CDR3 length is 17 residues. Germline V lookup: CDR1 LGHNA, CDR2 YNFKEQ. With 1 base clipped from V and 0 bases from J, the junction kept 8 bases outside the gene matches. The CDR3 DNA reads as TGTGCCAGCAGCCAAGGGCAGGGGGCTAGCCACTCCTACGAGCAGTACTTC. Its protein product is CASSQGQGASHSYEQYF.

A single count supports this clonotype. Since a much larger clone is just one base distant, this may be a read error. DNA of the CDR3: TGTGCCACCAGCAGAACTCCCGGATACGAGCAGTACTTC. Amino acid sequence: CATSRTPGYEQYF. The chain links TRBV15 to TRBJ2-7, with D unresolved. V lost 2 bases, J lost 4 bases, and 9 bases lay in between. Looked up from germline, CDR1 is LNHNV and CDR2 is YYDKDF (reference sequence). This CDR3 contains 13 residues.

This clonotype was recorded at least ten times. This rearrangement joins TRBV6-5 to TRBJ2-7; D is ambiguous. Germline CDR1 is MNHEY and CDR2 is SVGAGI. This CDR3 comprises 14 residues. V dropped 7 bases and J dropped 3 bases, with 16 bases sitting between them. This chain's CDR3 is CASKPIAERYEQYF. The CDR3 nucleotides are TGTGCCAGCAAACCTATAGCTGAGCGCTACGAGCAGTACTTC.

This clonotype was counted many times. The chain employs TRBV5-1 and TRBJ1-1; 7 positions match TRBD1. V lost 7 bases to trimming and J lost 1 base; unmatched junction nucleotides: 1. This CDR3 is 12 amino acids long. From germline, CDR1 is SGHRS and CDR2 YFSETQ. The CDR3 DNA follows: TGCGCCAGCCACAGGGGGAACACTGAAGCTTTCTTT. This gives the protein CASHRGNTEAFF.

This clonotype was seen repeatedly, ten times or more. The V and J genes are TRBV6-5 and TRBJ2-1; the D is unclear. Per the germline V gene, CDR1 is MNHEY and CDR2 is SVGAGI. Deletions cut 0 bases from V and 5 bases from J, with 17 bases between. The CDR3 is 17 amino acids. The CDR3 bases are TGTGCCAGCAGTTACTCGAATTCTGGTACAAAAGACAATGAGCAGTTCTTC. Its protein is CASSYSNSGTKDNEQFF.

In its sample, this clonotype was seen many times. The chain combines TRBV24-1 with TRBJ2-2; D unclear. The CDR3 has 17 amino acids. The germline V gene has CDR1 KGHDR and CDR2 SFDVKD. V gave up 1 base and J gave up 6 bases, with 17 bases separating them. CDR3 sequence (DNA): TGTGCCACCAGTGATTTCGGCGGCCTTCACCTGGCCGGGGAGCTGTTTTTT. Amino acids: CATSDFGGLHLAGELFF.